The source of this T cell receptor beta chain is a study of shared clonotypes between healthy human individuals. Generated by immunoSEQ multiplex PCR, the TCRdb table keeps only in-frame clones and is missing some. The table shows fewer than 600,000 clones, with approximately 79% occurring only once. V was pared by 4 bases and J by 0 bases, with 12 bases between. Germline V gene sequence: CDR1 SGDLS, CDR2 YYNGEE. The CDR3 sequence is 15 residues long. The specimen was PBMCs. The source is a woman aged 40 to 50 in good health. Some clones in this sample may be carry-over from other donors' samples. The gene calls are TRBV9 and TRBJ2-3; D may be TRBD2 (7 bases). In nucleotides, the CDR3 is TGTGCCAGCAGCCTCCGGGGGGCTAGCACAGATACGCAGTATTTT. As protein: CASSLRGASTDTQYF.